A selection of T cell receptor beta chains follows, all from one sample in a study of T cell responses to AZD1222 COVID-19 vaccine. TCRdb's table, derived via immunoSEQ multiplex PCR, lists solely in-frame clones and lacks some. The sample contains 110,000 to 150,000 clones, 90% to 95% of which appear only once. The material was peripheral blood, obtained on day 0 of AZD1222 vaccination. The receptor set was obtained from an adult in good health. Each CDR3 is given with its conserved first and last residue. A D gene is named only where the DNA matches it firmly. Not every row has a clone size; where given, it reads once, few, many or a size class.

TRBV27	TRBD2	15	TRBJ2-1	NA	TGTGCCAGCAGTTTTCTAGCGGGAGAAGGCAATGAGCAGTTCTTC	CASSFLAGEGNEQFF
TRBV19	TRBD1	16	TRBJ1-1	NA	TGTGCCAGTAGTCCACGACGGACAGGGAAGAACACTGAAGCTTTCTTT	CASSPRRTGKNTEAFF
TRBV6-5	TRBD1	12	TRBJ1-1	NA	TGTGCCAGCACCGACAGGGGAAAAGAAGCTTTCTTT	CASTDRGKEAFF
TRBV7-2	TRBD2	17	TRBJ2-1	NA	TGTGCCAGCAGCTTATGGGGGCCGGGACTAGCTGGGAATGAGCAGTTCTTC	CASSLWGPGLAGNEQFF
TRBV28	NA	13	TRBJ2-7	NA	TGTGCCAGCAGTTCGACAGTTTTCTACGAGCAGTACTTC	CASSSTVFYEQYF
TRBV27	NA	17	TRBJ2-7	NA	TGTGCCAGCAGCTTCCGCGGCCGGGCTAAGATCATCTACGAGCAGTACTTC	CASSFRGRAKIIYEQYF
TRBV7-2	NA	15	TRBJ1-2	NA	TGTGCCAGCAGCTTGAGTGGGGTCAGCTCCTATGGCTACACCTTC	CASSLSGVSSYGYTF
TRBV6-2/TRBV6-3	TRBD2	15	TRBJ2-7	NA	TGTGCCAGCAGCCCCACTAGCGGGCCGAACTACGAGCAGTACTTC	CASSPTSGPNYEQYF
TRBV5-8	NA	14	TRBJ1-5	NA	TGTGCCAGCAGCTTGGAGGGGGTGGGCCAGCCCCAGCATTTT	CASSLEGVGQPQHF
TRBV14	TRBD2	15	TRBJ2-1	NA	TGTGCCAGCAGCCAAGGAGTCACTAGCGGGGATGAGCAGTTCTTC	CASSQGVTSGDEQFF
TRBV10-1	TRBD2	19	TRBJ2-2	NA	TGCGCCAGCAGTGACCGGAGGCCGACTAGCGGGATAGGCACCGGGGAGCTGTTTTTT	CASSDRRPTSGIGTGELFF
TRBV7-2	TRBD2	15	TRBJ2-5	NA	TGTGCCAGCAGCTTGTTAGCGGGAGGGCCGGAGACCCAGTACTTC	CASSLLAGGPETQYF
TRBV27	NA	15	TRBJ2-7	NA	TGTGCCAGCAGTTCCCTTCCGGCCAACACGCACGAGCAGTACTTC	CASSSLPANTHEQYF
TRBV19	NA	15	TRBJ1-5	NA	TGTGCCAGTAGTAATGGGCAGGGGCGTAGTCAGCCCCAGCATTTT	CASSNGQGRSQPQHF
TRBV24-1	NA	13	TRBJ1-2	NA	TGTGCCACCAGTGAGGGACTGAGTTATGGCTACACCTTC	CATSEGLSYGYTF
TRBV7-6	NA	14	TRBJ2-2	NA	TGTGCCAGCAGCCGACTCGTGAACACCGGGGAGCTGTTTTTT	CASSRLVNTGELFF
TRBV2	NA	11	TRBJ1-5	NA	TGTGCCAGCAAAGTAGTTGAGCCCCAGCATTTT	CASKVVEPQHF
TRBV15	NA	15	TRBJ1-6	once	TGTGCCACCAGCAGAGTGGCAAGAGATAATTCACCCCTCCACTTT	CATSRVARDNSPLHF
TRBV2	TRBD1	15	TRBJ1-2	once	TGTGCCAGCAGAGGGACAGGGGGTTATAACTATGGCTACACCTTC	CASRGTGGYNYGYTF
TRBV7-9	TRBD1	18	TRBJ1-5	NA	TGTGCCAGCAGCAACCGGACAGGGGGCGAGTCCGGCAATCAGCCCCAGCATTTT	CASSNRTGGESGNQPQHF
TRBV18	NA	13	TRBJ2-7	few	TGTGCCAGCTCGGACAGTCTGGCCTACGAGCAGTACTTC	CASSDSLAYEQYF
TRBV15	NA	14	TRBJ2-2	once	TGTGCCACCAGCAGAGGTTTAGACGCCGGGGAGCTGTTTTTT	CATSRGLDAGELFF
TRBV7-2	NA	16	TRBJ2-7	NA	TGTGCCAGCAGCTTAGAGGCTGGGGGTGGGCCCTACGAGCAGTACTTC	CASSLEAGGGPYEQYF
TRBV28	NA	15	TRBJ1-1	NA	TGTGCCAGCAGTTTTCGCAGTTTCATGAACACTGAAGCTTTCTTT	CASSFRSFMNTEAFF
TRBV18	TRBD2	16	TRBJ2-1	NA	TGTGCCAGCTCCCGTATCACTAGCGGGACTTACAATGAGCAGTTCTTC	CASSRITSGTYNEQFF
TRBV11-3	NA	13	TRBJ2-1	NA	TGTGCCAGCAGCTTGGGAGGCTACAATGAGCAGTTCTTC	CASSLGGYNEQFF
TRBV9	NA	15	TRBJ2-2	once	TGTGCCAGCAGCGCCAGAGACCGGAACACCGGGGAGCTGTTTTTT	CASSARDRNTGELFF
TRBV5-6	NA	15	TRBJ2-7	NA	TGTGCCAGCAGCTATCCGGGACTTCAGTCCTACGAGCAGTACTTC	CASSYPGLQSYEQYF
TRBV7-9	NA	19	TRBJ2-1	NA	TGTGCCAGCAGCTTAGTTGGAGGGTGGAACAGAAGCTCCTACAATGAGCAGTTCTTC	CASSLVGGWNRSSYNEQFF
TRBV6-5	TRBD2	16	TRBJ2-1	NA	TGTGCCAGCAGTTACACCAGCGGGAGACCTTACAATGAGCAGTTCTTC	CASSYTSGRPYNEQFF
TRBV5-8	NA	10	TRBJ2-7	NA	TGTGCCAGCAGCCAATACGAGCAGTACTTC	CASSQYEQYF
TRBV19	NA	15	TRBJ2-7	NA	TGTGCCAGTAGTATAGTTCGGGACGCAGCCTACGAGCAGTACTTC	CASSIVRDAAYEQYF
TRBV5-1	NA	15	TRBJ2-3	NA	TGCGCCAGCAGCTTGGCGGCTCGGAGCACAGATACGCAGTATTTT	CASSLAARSTDTQYF
TRBV5-4	TRBD1	15	TRBJ1-4	NA	TGTGCCAGCGGGCCTACAGGGGTTGGGGATGAAAAACTGTTTTTT	CASGPTGVGDEKLFF
TRBV7-2	TRBD1	14	TRBJ2-3	NA	TGTGCCAGCAGCCCACAGGGGGTCACAGATACGCAGTATTTT	CASSPQGVTDTQYF